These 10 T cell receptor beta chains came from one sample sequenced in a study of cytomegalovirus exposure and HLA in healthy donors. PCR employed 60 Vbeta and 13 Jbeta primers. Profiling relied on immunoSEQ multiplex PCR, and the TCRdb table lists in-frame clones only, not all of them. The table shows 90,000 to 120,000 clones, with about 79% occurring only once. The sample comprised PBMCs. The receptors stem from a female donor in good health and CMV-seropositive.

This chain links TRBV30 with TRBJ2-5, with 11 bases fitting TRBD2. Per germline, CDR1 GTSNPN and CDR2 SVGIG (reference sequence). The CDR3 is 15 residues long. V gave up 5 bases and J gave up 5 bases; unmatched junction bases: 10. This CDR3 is CAWARSSGGAETQYF. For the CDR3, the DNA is TGTGCCTGGGCCCGTAGTAGCGGGGGGGCGGAGACCCAGTACTTC.

The CDR3 protein is CASSRSGGSYNEQFF. The CDR3 nucleotides read TGTGCCAGCAGCCGTAGCGGGGGCTCCTACAATGAGCAGTTCTTC. V is TRBV4-2 and J is TRBJ2-1, with 9 bases matching TRBD2. CDR1 and CDR2 (germline): LGHNA, YNFKEQ. The CDR3 is 15 amino acids. The V and J ends lost 4 bases and 0 bases, in that order; junction bases with no gene match: 1.

The CDR3 DNA sequence: TGTGCCAGTAGTATAGATCGAGTAGGGACTAGTGGGGCCTCGAAGACCCAGTACTTC. This translates into CASSIDRVGTSGASKTQYF. V gene TRBV19 combines with J gene TRBJ2-5; 8 positions match TRBD2. Germline values: CDR1 LNHDA, CDR2 SQIVND (reference sequence). The CDR3 runs to 19 residues. V shed 0 bases and J 6 bases; nucleotides not matched to a gene: 18.

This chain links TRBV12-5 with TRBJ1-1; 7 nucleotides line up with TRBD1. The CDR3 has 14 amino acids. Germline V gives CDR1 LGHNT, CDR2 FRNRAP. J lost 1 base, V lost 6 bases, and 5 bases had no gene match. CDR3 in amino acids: CASGPGQRNTEAFF. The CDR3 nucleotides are TGTGCTAGTGGCCCGGGACAGAGGAACACTGAAGCTTTCTTT.

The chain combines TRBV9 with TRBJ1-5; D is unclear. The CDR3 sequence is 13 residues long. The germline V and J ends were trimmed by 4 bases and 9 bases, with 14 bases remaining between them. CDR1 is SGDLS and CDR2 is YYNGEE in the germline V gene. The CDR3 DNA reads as TGTGCCAGCAGCTCCTCCCCTTCCCGGCCCCAGCATTTT. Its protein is CASSSSPSRPQHF.

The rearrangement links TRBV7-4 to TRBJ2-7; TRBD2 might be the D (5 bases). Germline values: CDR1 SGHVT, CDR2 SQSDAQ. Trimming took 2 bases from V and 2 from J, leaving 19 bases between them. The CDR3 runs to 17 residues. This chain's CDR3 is CASSLSAPRVGPYEQYF. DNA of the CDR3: TGTGCCAGCAGCTTATCGGCCCCGCGGGTAGGACCCTACGAGCAGTACTTC. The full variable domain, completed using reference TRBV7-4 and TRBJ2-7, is GAGVSQSPRYKVAKRGRDVALRCDSISGHVTLYWYRQTLGQGSEVLTYSQSDAQRDKSGRPSGRFSAERPERSVSTLKIQRTEQGDSAVYLCASSLSAPRVGPYEQYFGPGTRLTVT.

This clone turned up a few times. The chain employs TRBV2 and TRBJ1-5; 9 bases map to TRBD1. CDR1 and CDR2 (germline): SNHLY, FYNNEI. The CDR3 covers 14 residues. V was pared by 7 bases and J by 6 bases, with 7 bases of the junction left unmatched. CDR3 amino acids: CASKRDRDSQPQHF. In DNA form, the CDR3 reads TGTGCCAGCAAACGGGACAGGGACAGTCAGCCCCAGCATTTT.

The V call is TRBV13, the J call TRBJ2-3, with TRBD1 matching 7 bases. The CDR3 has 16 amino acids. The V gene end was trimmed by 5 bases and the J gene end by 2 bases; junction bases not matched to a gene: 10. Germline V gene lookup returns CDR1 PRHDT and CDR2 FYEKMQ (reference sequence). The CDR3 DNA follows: TGTGCCAGCAGCCTAGAGGCGGACAGGCTCACAGATACGCAGTATTTT. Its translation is CASSLEADRLTDTQYF.

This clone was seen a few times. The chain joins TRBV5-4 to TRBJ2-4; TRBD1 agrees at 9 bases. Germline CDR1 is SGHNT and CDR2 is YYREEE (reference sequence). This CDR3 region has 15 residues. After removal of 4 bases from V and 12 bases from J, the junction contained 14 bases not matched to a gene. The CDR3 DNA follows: TGTGCCAGCAGCGGTGCCGGGACAGGGAATTTCAGTCAGTACTTC. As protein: CASSGAGTGNFSQYF.

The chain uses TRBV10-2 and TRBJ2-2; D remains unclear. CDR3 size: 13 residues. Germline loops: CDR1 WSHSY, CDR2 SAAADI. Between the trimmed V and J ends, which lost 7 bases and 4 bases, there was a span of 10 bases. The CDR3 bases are TGCGCCAGCACTTTCAGAACCACCGGGGAGCTGTTTTTT. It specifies CASTFRTTGELFF.